This TCR beta chain was identified during a study of blood T cell repertoires in COVID-19. This CDR3 spans 14 amino acids. Trimming cost V 2 bases and J 4 bases, with 6 bases left between them. Per germline, CDR1 LGHDT and CDR2 YNNKEL (reference sequence). TCRdb keeps only in-frame clones here, not all; method: immunoSEQ multiplex PCR. The table includes around 100,000 clones, approximately 86% detected once. The genes are TRBV3-1 (or the pseudogene TRBV3-2) and TRBJ1-6; D not resolved. The receptor comes from a human donor in a cohort sampled during active COVID-19. The sample was peripheral blood. The CDR3 bases are TGTGCCAGCAGCCAACAGTCGTATAATTCACCCCTCCACTTT. Amino acid sequence: CASSQQSYNSPLHF.